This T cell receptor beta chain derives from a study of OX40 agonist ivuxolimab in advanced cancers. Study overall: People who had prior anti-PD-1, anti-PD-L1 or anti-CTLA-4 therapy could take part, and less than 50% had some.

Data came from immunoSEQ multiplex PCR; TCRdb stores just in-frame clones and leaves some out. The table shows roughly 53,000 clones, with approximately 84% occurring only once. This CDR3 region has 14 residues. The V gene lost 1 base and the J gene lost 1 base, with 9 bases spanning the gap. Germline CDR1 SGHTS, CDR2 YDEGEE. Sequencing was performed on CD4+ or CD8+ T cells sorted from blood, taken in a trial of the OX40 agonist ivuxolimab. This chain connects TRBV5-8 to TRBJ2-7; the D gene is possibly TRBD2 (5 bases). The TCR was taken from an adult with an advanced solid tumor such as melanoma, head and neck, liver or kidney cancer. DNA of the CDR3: TGTGCCAGCAGCTTGCGGCGGGTATCCTACGAGCAGTACTTC. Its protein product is CASSLRRVSYEQYF.